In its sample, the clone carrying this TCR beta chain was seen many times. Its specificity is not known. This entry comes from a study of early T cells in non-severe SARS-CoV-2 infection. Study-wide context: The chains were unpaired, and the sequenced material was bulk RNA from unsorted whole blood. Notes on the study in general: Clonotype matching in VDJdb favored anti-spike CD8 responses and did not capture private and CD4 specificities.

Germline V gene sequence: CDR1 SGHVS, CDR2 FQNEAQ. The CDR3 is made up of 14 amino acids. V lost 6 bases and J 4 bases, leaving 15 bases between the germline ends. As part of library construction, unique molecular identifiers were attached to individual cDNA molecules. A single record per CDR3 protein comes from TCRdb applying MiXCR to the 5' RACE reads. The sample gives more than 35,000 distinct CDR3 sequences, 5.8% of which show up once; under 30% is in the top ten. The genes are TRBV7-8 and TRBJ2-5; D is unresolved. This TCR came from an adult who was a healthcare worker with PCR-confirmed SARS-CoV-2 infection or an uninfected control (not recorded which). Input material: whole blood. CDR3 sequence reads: CASSGRARIETQYF. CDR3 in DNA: TGTGCCAGCAGTGGACGGGCCCGAATAGAGACCCAGTACTTC.